The source of this T cell receptor (beta chain) is a study of CD8 T cells in ankylosing spondylitis. This clonotype occurred many times. What it binds is unknown. Whole-study findings and limits: Several of the motif variants were reported before in synovial fluid and blood from reactive arthritis. Significantly higher representation of disease-linked clones was reported for matched ankylosing spondylitis synovial fluid. Seemingly distinctive of ankylosing spondylitis blood was a TCR beta motif formed by eight highly homologous variants.

The V end was cut by 4 bases, the J end by 8 bases, with 11 bases between. The CDR3 has 12 amino acids. By quantitative 5'-RACE with molecular barcodes, the TCR beta libraries were made. MiXCR was run by TCRdb on the 5' RACE reads, yielding one entry per CDR3 protein. The sample has some 250,000 distinct CDR3 sequences; approximately 24% are singletons. This chain connects TRBV12-3 or TRBV12-4 to TRBJ1-2, with D possibly being TRBD1 (6 bases). This sequence was found in a male donor with ankylosing spondylitis or in good health (not recorded which). Sequenced sample: blood, either unsorted or a sorted T cell fraction (not recorded which). This CDR3 reads CASSYSGVGYTF. For the CDR3, the DNA is TGTGCCAGCAGTTACTCAGGGGTAGGCTACACCTTC.